A single sample is the source of the 17 T cell receptor beta chains below, sequenced in a study of siplizumab effects on memory and regulatory T cells. This table comes from immunoSEQ multiplex PCR, and its TCRdb copy is limited to in-frame clones, with some not included. The table lists roughly 100,000 clones, approximately 93% of them singletons. Sequencing was done on a sample of CD8+ T cells sorted from blood. The receptors come from a human donor in good health.

The chain carries TRBV5-8 and TRBJ1-6; D is possibly TRBD1 (5 bases). The CDR3 spans 16 residues. Germline loops: CDR1 SGHTS, CDR2 YDEGEE. Trimming took 4 bases from V and 5 from J, leaving 16 bases between them. DNA for the CDR3: TGTGCCAGCAGCCCCCCTGGCAGGGCCAATAATTCACCCCTCCACTTT. This codes for CASSPPGRANNSPLHF. The whole variable domain, filled in from reference TRBV5-8 and TRBJ1-6, reads EAGVTQSPTHLIKTRGQQATLRCSPISGHTSVYWYQQALGLGLQFLLWYDEGEERNRGNFPPRFSGRQFPNYSSELNVNALELEDSALYLCASSPPGRANNSPLHFGNGTRLTVT.

The chain has TRBV9 and TRBJ2-5, with D perhaps matching TRBD2 (6 bases). Trimming removed 4 bases from V and 14 bases from J, with 21 bases in between. Germline loops: CDR1 SGDLS, CDR2 YYNGEE. The CDR3 contains 13 residues. DNA of the CDR3: TGTGCCAGCAGCCCAGGAGGGGCCGGGACCGCATACTTC. It translates to CASSPGGAGTAYF.

V gene TRBV7-9 combines with J gene TRBJ1-1; D remains ambiguous. The length of the CDR3 is 15 residues. In germline, CDR1 is SEHNR, CDR2 FQNEAQ (reference sequence). The V end lost 5 bases, the J end lost 0 bases, and 13 bases lay between the germline ends. The CDR3 reads CASSALTALNTEAFF. In DNA form, the CDR3 reads TGTGCCAGCAGCGCCCTGACTGCCCTGAACACTGAAGCTTTCTTT.

The gene calls are TRBV7-9 and TRBJ2-2; no firm D call. Trimming pared 5 bases from V and 5 bases from J, leaving 12 bases between. Germline CDR1 reads SEHNR; CDR2 reads FQNEAQ (reference sequence). This CDR3 contains 14 residues. The CDR3 sequence: CASSPRLSTGELFF. CDR3 sequence (DNA): TGTGCCAGCAGCCCCCGTTTATCTACCGGGGAGCTGTTTTTT.

Here the CDR3 DNA reads TGTGCCACCAGCAGCCTACGGGAGTCGATCTATGGCTACACCTTC. Translating gives CATSSLRESIYGYTF. This chain connects TRBV15 to TRBJ1-2, with D unresolved. Looked up from germline, CDR1 is LNHNV and CDR2 is YYDKDF (reference sequence). The V end lost 3 bases, the J end lost 4 bases, and 15 bases lay between the germline ends. CDR3 length: 15 amino acids.

The chain uses TRBV5-8 and TRBJ2-7, with D uncertain. The germline CDR1 and CDR2 sequences are SGHTS and YDEGEE. The CDR3 has 11 residues. V gave up 7 bases and J gave up 3 bases, with 8 bases separating them. CDR3 nucleotides: TGTGCCAGCTCCCCTAGCTACGAGCAGTACTTC. As protein: CASSPSYEQYF.

V usage is TRBV4-1 and J usage is TRBJ1-4, with TRBD1 matching over 8 bases. V shed 0 bases and J 5 bases; nucleotides not matched to a gene: 2. This CDR3 is 15 amino acids long. Germline loops: CDR1 MGHRA, CDR2 YSYEKL. Here the CDR3 reads CASSQEGQENEKLFF. CDR3 nucleotide sequence: TGCGCCAGCAGCCAAGAGGGACAGGAGAATGAAAAACTGTTTTTT.

V usage is TRBV10-3 and J usage is TRBJ2-1, with 9 bases that match TRBD1. The V and J ends lost 5 bases and 7 bases, in that order; junction bases with no gene match: 6. Germline V CDR1 and CDR2: ENHRY, SYGVKD. The CDR3 extends over 14 amino acids. The CDR3 sequence: CAISRDRELNEQFF. The CDR3 DNA is TGTGCCATCAGTCGGGACAGGGAACTTAATGAGCAGTTCTTC.

The chain recombines TRBV7-9 with TRBJ2-5; possible D gene TRBD1, 6 bases. Trimming shortened V by 1 base and J by 5 bases, and 11 bases separated the two germline ends. CDR3 length equals 14 residues. Looked up from germline, CDR1 is SEHNR and CDR2 is FQNEAQ (reference sequence). In DNA form, the CDR3 reads TGTGCCAGCAGCTTAGACAGGGAAATGGAGACCCAGTACTTC. Translation gives CASSLDREMETQYF. Full variable domain (outside the CDR3, taken from reference TRBV7-9 and TRBJ2-5): DTGVSQNPRHKITKRGQNVTFRCDPISEHNRLYWYRQTLGQGPEFLTYFQNEAQLEKSRLLSDRFSAERPKGSFSTLEIQRTEQGDSAMYLCASSLDREMETQYFGPGTRLLVL.

This clone was seen a single time. The chain is built from TRBV7-6 and TRBJ2-7, with D possibly being TRBD1 (5 bases). This CDR3 is 13 amino acids long. Looked up from germline, CDR1 is SGHVS and CDR2 is FNYEAQ. The V and J ends lost 5 bases and 1 base respectively, with 9 bases between them. CDR3 region: CASSDRQSYEQYF. The CDR3 nucleotides are TGTGCCAGCAGCGATAGACAGTCCTACGAGCAGTACTTC. The full variable domain, in which reference TRBV7-6 and TRBJ2-7 provide the parts outside the CDR3, is GAGVSQSPRYKVTKRGQDVALRCDPISGHVSLYWYRQALGQGPEFLTYFNYEAQQDKSGLPNDRFSAERPEGSISTLTIQRTEQRDSAMYRCASSDRQSYEQYFGPGTRLTVT.

The V and J genes are TRBV25-1 and TRBJ2-5; no clear D. The CDR3 is made up of 13 amino acids. The germline V gene has CDR1 MGHDK and CDR2 SYGVNS. The ends were cut back, 9 bases at V and 1 base at J, with 12 bases in the middle. CDR3 nucleotide sequence: TGTGCCAGTAGAGAAACAGCCCAAGAGACCCAGTACTTC. Its protein is CASRETAQETQYF.

The V and J genes are TRBV23-1 and TRBJ1-4, with 7 bases that match TRBD1. TRBV23-1 is treated as an ORF (open reading frame) with a function not yet certain. This CDR3 spans 14 amino acids. The ends lost 4 bases at V and 7 bases at J; junction bases unmatched: 6. The CDR3 sequence is CASSLRQGGEKLFF. CDR3 sequence (DNA): TGCGCCAGCAGTCTTCGACAGGGAGGTGAAAAACTGTTTTTT.

The chain has TRBV7-2 and TRBJ2-2, with 9 bases identical to TRBD1. V was clipped by 10 bases and J by 1 base; unmatched bases: 7. The CDR3 is 15 residues long. Germline CDR1 is SGHTA and CDR2 is FQGNSA. CDR3 amino acids: CATIADRGNTGELFF. The CDR3 DNA reads as TGTGCCACCATTGCGGACAGGGGGAACACCGGGGAGCTGTTTTTT.

This sequence joins TRBV9 and TRBJ2-3; 9 bases agree with TRBD2. Trimming removed 2 bases from V and 5 bases from J; junction bases left unmatched: 6. Germline V gene data show CDR1 as SGDLS and CDR2 as YYNGEE. The CDR3 is 15 residues long. CDR3 coding DNA: TGTGCCAGCAGCGTTAGCGGGGGTGGGGGAGATACGCAGTATTTT. Its translation: CASSVSGGGGDTQYF. Full variable domain (rest looked up from reference TRBV9 and TRBJ2-3): DSGVTQTPKHLITATGQRVTLRCSPRSGDLSVYWYQQSLDQGLQFLIQYYNGEERAKGNILERFSAQQFPDLHSELNLSSLELGDSALYFCASSVSGGGGDTQYFGPGTRLTVL.

The J gene is TRBJ2-1, the V gene TRBV11-2; the match to TRBD2 covers 8 bases. Germline V CDR1 and CDR2: SGHAT, FQNNGV. After removal of 7 bases from V and 4 bases from J, the junction contained 6 bases not matched to a gene. This CDR3 is built from 14 residues. CDR3 loop: CASTLGREYNEQFF. CDR3 coding DNA: TGTGCCAGCACCCTCGGGAGGGAATACAATGAGCAGTTCTTC.

The chain has TRBV4-1 and TRBJ1-5; TRBD1 agrees at 9 bases. CDR1 is MGHRA, CDR2 YSYEKL, per germline. Losses at the gene ends were 2 bases for V and 5 bases for J; bases not matched to a gene: 10. The CDR3 has 17 residues. CDR3 sequence (DNA): TGCGCCAGCAGCCAACTACCGGGACAGGGTAGAGATCAGCCCCAGCATTTT. Its protein product is CASSQLPGQGRDQPQHF.

This chain connects TRBV6-5 to TRBJ2-7; 9 bases fit TRBD1. Per the germline V gene, CDR1 is MNHEY and CDR2 is SVGAGI. Losses at the gene ends were 4 bases for V and 3 bases for J; bases not matched to a gene: 7. The CDR3 contains 15 residues. CDR3 in DNA: TGTGCCAGCAGTTTAGGACAGGGACAGGGCTACGAGCAGTACTTC. It codes for CASSLGQGQGYEQYF.